Following are 25 T cell receptor beta chains from one sample sequenced in a study of T cell responses to AZD1222 COVID-19 vaccine. Clones were read by immunoSEQ multiplex PCR, and TCRdb kept only the in-frame ones, dropping some. The table shows 150,000 to 200,000 clones, with 90% occurring only once. The material was peripheral blood, obtained on day 0 of AZD1222 vaccination. These receptors originate from an adult in good health.

The chain links TRBV7-2 to TRBJ1-6; a weak D match, TRBD1 (6 bases). The germline V and J ends were trimmed by 1 base and 7 bases, with 17 bases remaining between them. CDR1 is SGHTA, CDR2 FQGNSA, per germline. This CDR3 has 17 residues. The CDR3 nucleotides read TGTGCCAGCAGCTTAGTAGGGACACAGGGCTGGAATTCACCCCTCCACTTT. Its protein product is CASSLVGTQGWNSPLHF.

The rearrangement joins TRBV2 to TRBJ1-3, with 10 bases identical to TRBD1. Per the germline V gene, CDR1 is SNHLY and CDR2 is FYNNEI. Trimming cost V 8 bases and J 2 bases; bases outside gene matches: 6. This CDR3 has 15 residues. The CDR3, as DNA: TGTGCCAGCGGGGGACAGGGGACGGCTGGAAACACCATATATTTT. Translation gives CASGGQGTAGNTIYF.

The genes are TRBV6-5 and TRBJ1-1, with no clear D. V was cut by 8 bases and J by 1 base, with 11 bases left in between. Germline CDR1 is MNHEY and CDR2 is SVGAGI. CDR3 length equals 13 residues. DNA for the CDR3: TGTGCCAGCCAATACACCCCGAACACTGAAGCTTTCTTT. Its translation is CASQYTPNTEAFF.

The J gene is TRBJ2-7, the V gene TRBV25-1; D not certain. Trimming removed 4 bases at V and 3 bases at J, with 4 bases between. This CDR3 region has 11 residues. Per the germline V gene, CDR1 is MGHDK and CDR2 is SYGVNS. CDR3 DNA sequence: TGTGCCAGCAGTGGTCTCTACGAGCAGTACTTC. The encoded protein is CASSGLYEQYF.

The chain carries TRBV7-3 and TRBJ1-6; D might be TRBD1 (6 bases). V was cut by 5 bases and J by 7 bases, with 18 bases left in between. CDR3 length: 16 amino acids. CDR1 SGHTA and CDR2 FQGTGA come from the germline V gene. The CDR3 DNA follows: TGTGCCAGCAGCCTCACAGGGCAGGGTTGGAATTCACCCCTCCACTTT. Residues: CASSLTGQGWNSPLHF.

The chain recombines TRBV7-2 with TRBJ1-1; D remains ambiguous. Trimming removed 5 bases from V and 7 bases from J, with 17 bases in between. The CDR3 runs 14 residues. Germline CDR1 is SGHTA and CDR2 is FQGNSA. The CDR3 bases are TGTGCCAGCAGCCCCCCCTCGCGGAGATTTGAAGCTTTCTTT. It yields the protein CASSPPSRRFEAFF.

V usage is TRBV30 and J usage is TRBJ2-3; D is uncertain. Germline V gene data show CDR1 as GTSNPN and CDR2 as SVGIG (reference sequence). The CDR3 runs 12 residues. The V gene lost 2 bases and the J gene lost 5 bases, with 8 bases spanning the gap. In DNA form, the CDR3 reads TGTGCCTGGAGTCGGCCGCGAGATACGCAGTATTTT. Protein sequence: CAWSRPRDTQYF.

The V gene is TRBV9, the J gene TRBJ1-2, with 10 bases lining up with TRBD1. The ends lost 4 bases at V and 7 bases at J; junction bases unmatched: 7. Germline V gives CDR1 SGDLS, CDR2 YYNGEE. CDR3 length: 14 residues. The CDR3 nucleotides read TGTGCCAGCAGCCCCCGACAGGGGGCGCGTGGCTACACCTTC. Amino acids: CASSPRQGARGYTF.

On this clone: The sample has other DNA sequences that encode this CDR3 too. This chain connects TRBV9 to TRBJ2-7; 12 bases are a match to TRBD2. Unmatched junction bases numbered 3, after V lost 4 bases and J lost 4 bases. CDR1 and CDR2 (germline): SGDLS, YYNGEE. This CDR3 spans 14 amino acids. CDR3 loop: CASSPTSGGYEQYF. The DNA of the CDR3 is TGTGCCAGCAGCCCGACTAGCGGGGGTTACGAGCAGTACTTC.

The chain links TRBV5-1 to TRBJ1-5, with TRBD1 matching 8 bases. CDR3 length: 17 amino acids. The trim removed 4 bases at V and 7 bases at J, leaving 16 bases unmatched. Germline loops: CDR1 SGHRS, CDR2 YFSETQ. The CDR3 coding sequence is TGCGCCAGCAGCACAACTCTCCTACAGGGGGTAGGACAGCCCCAGCATTTT. Translation: CASSTTLLQGVGQPQHF.

The rearrangement joins TRBV18 to TRBJ2-7; D is unresolved. CDR3 size: 14 residues. The germline V gene encodes CDR1 KGHSH and CDR2 LQKENI. V lost 0 bases and J lost 4, with 10 bases in between. DNA for the CDR3: TGTGCCAGCTCACCACCCTACACACCATACGAGCAGTACTTC. Its translation is CASSPPYTPYEQYF.

CDR3 protein: CASTIRGYNEQFF. Written as DNA, the CDR3 is TGTGCCAGCACCATTCGGGGGTACAATGAGCAGTTCTTC. The rearrangement links TRBV5-8 to TRBJ2-1; a possible D gene is TRBD2 (6 bases). CDR1 SGHTS and CDR2 YDEGEE come from the germline V gene. This CDR3 region has 13 residues. With 6 bases removed from V and 4 bases from J, the gap between germline ends came to 11 bases.

V and J are TRBV5-5 and TRBJ1-6; 9 bases agree with TRBD1. The germline CDR1 and CDR2 sequences are SGHKS and YYEKEE (reference sequence). The J segment lost 8 bases and the V segment lost 2 bases, leaving 5 bases of the junction unmatched. The length of the CDR3 is 15 residues. The CDR3 bases are TGTGCCAGCAGCTTCTTCAGGACAGGGGATTCACCCCTCCACTTT. Translated, it gives CASSFFRTGDSPLHF.

J is TRBJ2-7 and V is TRBV29-1; tentatively, D is TRBD1 or TRBD2 (5 bases each). The CDR3 extends over 13 amino acids. V was clipped by 2 bases and J by 2 bases, with 10 bases between them. The germline V gene encodes CDR1 SQVTM and CDR2 ANQGSEA. DNA of the CDR3: TGCAGCGTTGAAACCGGGACGACCTACGAGCAGTACTTC. It is translated as CSVETGTTYEQYF.

The rearrangement joins TRBV19 to TRBJ1-4; 9 bases are shared with TRBD1. This CDR3 is 15 amino acids long. The V gene end was trimmed by 3 bases and the J gene end by 8 bases; junction bases not matched to a gene: 7. Germline loops: CDR1 LNHDA, CDR2 SQIVND (reference sequence). The chain's CDR3 is CASSMRGTGNEKLFF. CDR3 DNA sequence: TGTGCCAGTAGTATGCGAGGGACAGGGAACGAAAAACTGTTTTTT. The variable domain in full, completed from reference TRBV19 and TRBJ1-4, reads DGGITQSPKYLFRKEGQNVTLSCEQNLNHDAMYWYRQDPGQGLRLIYYSQIVNDFQKGDIAEGYSVSREKKESFPLTVTSAQKNPTAFYLCASSMRGTGNEKLFFGSGTQLSVL.

The chain has TRBV30 and TRBJ2-5; 10 bases agree with TRBD2. V lost 0 bases, J lost 1 base, and 2 bases stayed unmatched. Per germline, CDR1 GTSNPN and CDR2 SVGIG (reference sequence). This CDR3 region has 15 residues. The CDR3 sequence: CAWSVLAGVQETQYF. The CDR3 DNA sequence: TGTGCCTGGAGTGTTCTAGCGGGGGTCCAAGAGACCCAGTACTTC.

The chain combines TRBV3-1 (or the pseudogene TRBV3-2) with TRBJ2-1, with D possibly being TRBD2 (6 bases). V lost 5 bases, J lost 15 bases, and 14 bases lay in between. The CDR3 is 11 amino acids. In germline, CDR1 is LGHDT, CDR2 YNNKEL (reference sequence). CDR3 region: CASSGGTIRFF. DNA of the CDR3: TGTGCCAGCAGCGGCGGGACCATTAGGTTCTTC.

The V gene is TRBV18, the J gene TRBJ1-1; TRBD1 is a possible D gene (5 bases). CDR1 is KGHSH, CDR2 LQKENI, per germline. The CDR3 has 14 amino acids. V gave up 3 bases and J gave up 1 base, with 9 bases separating them. The CDR3: CASSPTAQNTEAFF. The CDR3 coding sequence is TGTGCCAGCTCACCGACAGCACAGAACACTGAAGCTTTCTTT.

The rearrangement links TRBV5-5 to TRBJ2-7; D may be TRBD1 or TRBD2 (6 bases each). The CDR3 spans 14 residues. Looked up from germline, CDR1 is SGHKS and CDR2 is YYEKEE (reference sequence). V shed 2 bases and J shed 4 bases, with 13 bases lying between them. The CDR3 reads CASSFVGGAYEQYF. CDR3 nucleotide sequence: TGTGCCAGCAGCTTCGTCGGGGGCGCATACGAGCAGTACTTC. Complete variable domain (other parts from reference TRBV5-5 and TRBJ2-7): DAGVTQSPTHLIKTRGQQVTLRCSPISGHKSVSWYQQVLGQGPQFIFQYYEKEERGRGNFPDRFSARQFPNYSSELNVNALLLGDSALYLCASSFVGGAYEQYFGPGTRLTVT.

This clone has just a few counts. The rearrangement uses TRBV7-6 and TRBJ2-7, with D possibly being TRBD1 (6 bases). V was trimmed by 1 base and J by 3 bases, leaving 10 bases between them. The CDR3 has 14 residues. Per germline, CDR1 SGHVS and CDR2 FNYEAQ. CDR3 DNA: TGTGCCAGCAGCTTAGGGGGGCTGAGCTACGAGCAGTACTTC. Protein sequence: CASSLGGLSYEQYF.

The gene calls are TRBV6-5 and TRBJ1-2; D gene unclear. The CDR3 covers 12 residues. The V gene lost 8 bases and the J gene lost 7 bases, with 14 bases spanning the gap. Germline V CDR1 and CDR2: MNHEY, SVGAGI. Here the CDR3 DNA reads TGTGCCAGCTGGACCGTTGACGGTGGCTACACCTTC. As protein: CASWTVDGGYTF.

V is TRBV5-6 and J is TRBJ2-2, with D possibly TRBD1 on 5 matching bases. Per germline, CDR1 SGHDT and CDR2 YYEEEE. The length of the CDR3 is 15 residues. V gave up 3 bases and J gave up 1 base, with 10 bases separating them. CDR3 amino acids: CASSSDTENTGELFF. DNA for the CDR3: TGTGCCAGCAGCTCGGACACCGAGAACACCGGGGAGCTGTTTTTT.

The gene calls are TRBV11-3 and TRBJ2-1; TRBD2 matches at 13 bases. The CDR3 is made up of 17 amino acids. V shed 5 bases and J 7 bases; nucleotides not matched to a gene: 11. Looked up from germline, CDR1 is SGHNT and CDR2 is YENEEA. The CDR3 reads CASSPPPGLAGENEQFF. DNA for the CDR3: TGTGCCAGCAGCCCCCCTCCCGGACTAGCGGGGGAAAATGAGCAGTTCTTC.

The V call is TRBV4-2, the J call TRBJ1-1, with TRBD1 identical over 7 bases. Trimming at V came to 3 bases and at J to 0 bases, leaving 4 bases not matched to a gene. The CDR3 spans 15 residues. CDR1 and CDR2 from the germline V gene are LGHNA and YNFKEQ. The CDR3 bases are TGTGCCAGCAGCCAGCCGGGACAGATGAACACTGAAGCTTTCTTT. This codes for CASSQPGQMNTEAFF.

The CDR3 DNA follows: TGTGCCAGCTCCCACATGGTGCCCGGGACGGACCAAGAGACCCAGTACTTC. Translating it yields CASSHMVPGTDQETQYF. The chain recombines TRBV18 with TRBJ2-5; D possibly matches TRBD1 or TRBD2 (5 bases each). Trimming removed 6 bases from V and 0 bases from J, with 20 bases in between. This CDR3 is 17 amino acids long. CDR1 is KGHSH and CDR2 is LQKENI in the germline V gene.